This TCR beta chain was profiled in a study of T cells in Graves' hyperthyroidism and ophthalmopathy. As concerns this clonotype: The antigen remains undetermined.

Findings and caveats of the study: The model foresaw ophthalmopathy a median around 6 months prior to onset. Most thyroid-expanded clonotypes above 0.001 were also found in blood.

V gave up 5 bases and J gave up 7 bases, with 12 bases separating them. Germline loops: CDR1 SEHNR, CDR2 FQNEAQ (reference sequence). The CDR3 length is 13 residues. Researchers amplified the TCR beta CDR3 regions from RNA transcripts. An initial round of RT-PCR targeting the TCR CDR3 relied on the HTBI primer set. TCRdb passed the multiplex PCR reads through MiXCR, listing each CDR3 protein once. The top ten hold about 15% of the sample, which has fewer than 650,000 distinct CDR3 sequences, approximately 15% seen once. From 8.5 to 10 ml of fresh peripheral blood, PBMCs were isolated. This chain uses TRBV7-9 with TRBJ2-1; D is perhaps TRBD2 (5 bases). The source of this sequence is a middle-aged woman with Graves' hyperthyroidism. Sequenced input: blood. CDR3 loop: CASSQLVANEQFF. CDR3 in DNA: TGTGCCAGCAGCCAACTAGTGGCGAATGAGCAGTTCTTC.